This passage covers 25 T cell receptor beta chains from one sample sequenced in a study of T cell responses to AZD1222 COVID-19 vaccine. The repertoire was sequenced with immunoSEQ multiplex PCR; TCRdb's copy has only in-frame clones and lacks some. The table lists around 120,000 clones, around 94% of them singletons. Material: peripheral blood, obtained 28 days after the second AZD1222 dose. The receptors derive from an adult who received the AZD1222 COVID-19 vaccine.

The chain has TRBV7-9 and TRBJ2-1; either TRBD1 or TRBD2 may fit D (5 bases each). Germline CDR1 and CDR2: SEHNR and FQNEAQ (reference sequence). The length of the CDR3 is 12 residues. With 5 bases removed from V and 8 bases from J, the gap between germline ends came to 10 bases. The CDR3 DNA reads TGTGCCAGCAGCCGCAGAGGGGATGAGCAGTTCTTC. Translated: CASSRRGDEQFF.

The genes are TRBV9 and TRBJ1-4; 7 nucleotides agree with TRBD1. Trimming took 0 bases from V and 3 from J; bases not matched to a gene: 5. CDR1 is SGDLS, CDR2 YYNGEE, per germline. The CDR3 has 16 residues. The CDR3 sequence: CASSVASGTANEKLFF. For the CDR3, the DNA is TGTGCCAGCAGCGTAGCTTCGGGGACAGCTAATGAAAAACTGTTTTTT.

The chain joins TRBV10-2 to TRBJ1-4; tentative D call: TRBD1 (5 bases). The CDR3 spans 14 residues. Trimming took 5 bases from V and 5 from J, leaving 12 bases between them. CDR1 WSHSY and CDR2 SAAADI come from the germline V gene. The CDR3 spells CASSSRQRNEKLFF. CDR3 coding DNA: TGCGCCAGCAGTTCCAGACAGAGGAATGAAAAACTGTTTTTT.

This chain joins TRBV10-1 and TRBJ2-2, with D perhaps TRBD1 (6 bases). Deletions cut 8 bases from V and 0 bases from J, with 13 bases between. CDR3 length: 15 amino acids. The germline V gene encodes CDR1 WNHNN and CDR2 SYGVQD (reference sequence). The CDR3 is CASSTYRANTGELFF. In DNA, the CDR3 is TGCGCCAGCTCGACTTACAGGGCGAACACCGGGGAGCTGTTTTTT.

The gene calls are TRBV28 and TRBJ1-6; possible D gene TRBD1, 6 bases. Germline lookup yields CDR1 MDHEN and CDR2 SYDVKM. The CDR3 spans 15 residues. V shed 10 bases and J shed 7 bases, with 20 bases lying between them. The CDR3, as DNA: TGTGCCACCTCCGGACAGCCTTTTCGCAATTCACCCCTCCACTTT. Translated: CATSGQPFRNSPLHF. Full variable domain (outside the CDR3, taken from reference TRBV28 and TRBJ1-6): DVKVTQSSRYLVKRTGEKVFLECVQDMDHENMFWYRQDPGLGLRLIYFSYDVKMKEKGDIPEGYSVSREKKERFSLILESASTNQTSMYLCATSGQPFRNSPLHFGNGTRLTVT.

This rearrangement joins TRBV24-1 to TRBJ2-7; D may be TRBD1 (5 bases). This CDR3 has 14 residues. With 3 bases removed from V and 0 bases from J, the gap between germline ends came to 8 bases. Germline V gene sequence: CDR1 KGHDR, CDR2 SFDVKD. CDR3 nucleotides: TGTGCCACCAGTGATGGCGGACACTCCTACGAGCAGTACTTC. Protein: CATSDGGHSYEQYF.

The chain combines TRBV27 with TRBJ2-1; D is possibly TRBD1 or TRBD2 (5 bases each). The V end lost 6 bases, the J end lost 4 bases, and 13 bases lay between the germline ends. Germline-derived CDR1 and CDR2 are MNHEY and SMNVEV (reference sequence). This CDR3 spans 14 amino acids. CDR3 nucleotides: TGTGCCAGCAGCCTAAGGGGACCATACAATGAGCAGTTCTTC. As protein: CASSLRGPYNEQFF.

The V call is TRBV20-1, the J call TRBJ2-7; no clear D. Germline V lookup: CDR1 DFQATT, CDR2 SNEGSKA (reference sequence). The V end was cut by 7 bases, the J end by 4 bases, with 11 bases between. This CDR3 region has 11 residues. The CDR3 DNA follows: TGCAGTGTAGGCACCCAATACGAGCAGTACTTC. It specifies CSVGTQYEQYF.

This clone has only one observation. The genes are TRBV13 and TRBJ2-7; weak D call: TRBD2 (5 bases). Germline CDR1 and CDR2: PRHDT and FYEKMQ (reference sequence). There are 14 residues in the CDR3. V dropped 4 bases and J dropped 0 bases, with 10 bases sitting between them. CDR3 sequence: CASSSRGDSYEQYF. CDR3 DNA: TGTGCCAGCAGCTCCCGGGGAGACTCCTACGAGCAGTACTTC.

This clone was picked up one time. The rearrangement links TRBV6-5 to TRBJ2-5; perhaps TRBD2 as D (6 bases). This CDR3 is built from 13 residues. CDR1 MNHEY and CDR2 SVGAGI come from the germline V gene. V lost 6 bases, J lost 2 bases, and 10 bases lay in between. The CDR3 protein is CASSRLVQETQYF. For the CDR3, the DNA is TGTGCCAGCAGCCGACTAGTACAAGAGACCCAGTACTTC.

V gene TRBV21-1 combines with J gene TRBJ1-2. TRBV21-1 corresponds to a pseudogene. The CDR3 is 14 residues long. The CDR3 loop is CASSARGVVYGYTF. CDR3 nucleotides: TGTGCCAGCAGCGCCAGAGGCGTCGTCTATGGCTACACCTTC.

In its sample, this clone was seen a few times. The J gene is TRBJ2-3, the V gene TRBV11-2; 11 bases are a match to TRBD2. CDR3 length equals 16 residues. CDR1 and CDR2 (germline): SGHAT, FQNNGV. The trim removed 5 bases at V and 1 base at J, leaving 5 bases unmatched. The CDR3 nucleotides read TGTGCCAGCAGCATACTGGGACTAGCGGGCACAGATACGCAGTATTTT. This sequence encodes CASSILGLAGTDTQYF.

J is TRBJ1-3 and V is TRBV19; D perhaps matches TRBD1 (5 bases). CDR3 length: 14 residues. V gave up 7 bases and J gave up 0 bases, with 10 bases separating them. Germline CDR1 and CDR2: LNHDA and SQIVND (reference sequence). CDR3 in DNA: TGTGCCAGTAACAGGCACCTCTCTGGAAACACCATATATTTT. Translating gives CASNRHLSGNTIYF.

V and J are TRBV27 and TRBJ2-7; weak D call: TRBD1 (6 bases). Trimming removed 3 bases at V and 1 base at J, with 10 bases between. The CDR3 extends over 14 amino acids. From germline, CDR1 is MNHEY and CDR2 SMNVEV (reference sequence). The DNA for the CDR3 is TGTGCCAGCAGTTTCACAGGGAGTTCCTACGAGCAGTACTTC. It is translated as CASSFTGSSYEQYF.

This sequence joins TRBV7-3 and TRBJ1-1, with D hard to call. The CDR3 is 13 amino acids. With 5 bases removed from V and 5 bases from J, the gap between germline ends came to 12 bases. CDR1 is SGHTA and CDR2 is FQGTGA in the germline V gene. The DNA of the CDR3 is TGTGCCAGCAGCCCTCAACCTGATACTGAAGCTTTCTTT. Encoded protein: CASSPQPDTEAFF. The entire variable domain, with the rest obtained from reference TRBV7-3 and TRBJ1-1, is as follows: GAGVSQTPSNKVTEKGKYVELRCDPISGHTALYWYRQSLGQGPEFLIYFQGTGAADDSGLPNDRFFAVRPEGSVSTLKIQRTERGDSAVYLCASSPQPDTEAFFGQGTRLTVV.

CDR3 in amino acids: CASSPGQLRNQRNQPQHF. The CDR3 DNA reads TGTGCCAGCAGCCCCGGGCAGTTACGGAACCAGAGGAATCAGCCCCAGCATTTT. V and J are TRBV3-1 (or the pseudogene TRBV3-2) and TRBJ1-5; D is uncertain. This CDR3 is 18 amino acids long. The V and J ends lost 4 bases and 4 bases respectively, with 23 bases between them. Germline-derived CDR1 and CDR2 are LGHDT and YNNKEL (reference sequence).

This chain connects TRBV30 to TRBJ2-3, with D perhaps TRBD1 or TRBD2 (5 bases each). The CDR3 totals 18 residues. Per germline, CDR1 GTSNPN and CDR2 SVGIG (reference sequence). V was shortened by 6 bases and J by 0 bases, with 25 bases between the two germline ends. The CDR3 nucleotides are TGTGCCTGTACCGCCTCGAGGGCAGGGAGCATTAGCACAGATACGCAGTATTTT. Protein: CACTASRAGSISTDTQYF.

This chain uses TRBV5-1 with TRBJ1-5; TRBD1 might be the D (6 bases). Per the germline V gene, CDR1 is SGHRS and CDR2 is YFSETQ. Trimming left V 4 bases short and J 7 bases short, with 15 bases between. The CDR3 extends over 14 amino acids. In DNA form, the CDR3 reads TGCGCCAGCAGCCCGGAGGCAGGGGTCCAGCCCCAGCATTTT. It is translated as CASSPEAGVQPQHF.

The chain recombines TRBV9 with TRBJ2-3; TRBD2 matches 9 bases. CDR3 size: 17 residues. The V and J ends lost 0 bases and 4 bases, in that order; junction bases with no gene match: 9. Germline V gives CDR1 SGDLS, CDR2 YYNGEE. CDR3: CASSVVGSGRRADTQYF. The CDR3 DNA sequence: TGTGCCAGCAGCGTAGTAGGTAGCGGGAGACGGGCAGATACGCAGTATTTT. The full variable domain, with the rest looked up from reference TRBV9 and TRBJ2-3, is DSGVTQTPKHLITATGQRVTLRCSPRSGDLSVYWYQQSLDQGLQFLIQYYNGEERAKGNILERFSAQQFPDLHSELNLSSLELGDSALYFCASSVVGSGRRADTQYFGPGTRLTVL.

The chain joins TRBV15 to TRBJ2-1; the D is unclear. V lost 3 bases to trimming and J lost 7 bases, with 4 bases between them. This CDR3 has 11 residues. The germline CDR1 and CDR2 sequences are LNHNV and YYDKDF (reference sequence). In DNA, the CDR3 is TGTGCCACCAGCAGCTTTAATGAGCAGTTCTTC. It codes for CATSSFNEQFF.

The rearrangement joins TRBV2 to TRBJ1-5, with 11 bases aligning to TRBD1. Germline trimming cut 3 bases from V and 7 bases from J; bases unmatched to any gene: 8. The CDR3 is made up of 16 amino acids. Germline CDR1 is SNHLY and CDR2 is FYNNEI. CDR3 amino acids: CASSDFGTGGYQPQHF. CDR3 sequence (DNA): TGTGCCAGCAGTGACTTTGGGACAGGGGGGTACCAGCCCCAGCATTTT. Drawing the rest from reference TRBV2 and TRBJ1-5, the complete variable domain is EPEVTQTPSHQVTQMGQEVILRCVPISNHLYFYWYRQILGQKVEFLVSFYNNEISEKSEIFDDQFSVERPDGSNFTLKIRSTKLEDSAMYFCASSDFGTGGYQPQHFGDGTRLSIL.

This clone has a single count. The chain uses TRBV30 and TRBJ1-2; 8 bases align to TRBD1. The germline CDR1 and CDR2 sequences are GTSNPN and SVGIG (reference sequence). The J segment lost 3 bases and the V segment lost 1 base, leaving 1 base of the junction unmatched. This CDR3 has 13 amino acids. The CDR3 region has the DNA TGTGCCTGGAGTGAACAGGGGGACTATGGCTACACCTTC. Protein: CAWSEQGDYGYTF.

The V gene is TRBV5-4, the J gene TRBJ2-7, with 10 bases aligning to TRBD2. The J segment lost 5 bases and the V segment lost 5 bases, leaving 10 bases of the junction unmatched. This CDR3 spans 15 amino acids. Germline V gives CDR1 SGHNT, CDR2 YYREEE (reference sequence). CDR3 DNA: TGTGCCAGCAGTCCAAGCGGGAGGGCCGCCGACGAGCAGTACTTC. Protein: CASSPSGRAADEQYF.

The V gene is TRBV19, the J gene TRBJ1-1; no reliable D call. Trimming pared 7 bases from V and 9 bases from J, leaving 15 bases between. Germline V gene lookup returns CDR1 LNHDA and CDR2 SQIVND (reference sequence). This CDR3 contains 12 residues. The CDR3 spells CASIVAPLKAFF. CDR3 nucleotide sequence: TGTGCCAGTATTGTAGCCCCTCTGAAAGCTTTCTTT.

This clone has a handful of counts. The J gene is TRBJ2-7, the V gene TRBV3-1 (or the pseudogene TRBV3-2); D is perhaps TRBD2 (5 bases). Trimming left V 0 bases short and J 7 bases short, with 13 bases between. This CDR3 has 14 amino acids. Germline-derived CDR1 and CDR2 are LGHDT and YNNKEL (reference sequence). CDR3 nucleotides: TGTGCCAGCAGCCAAGAAAGTAAATCGGGAGAGCAGTACTTC. Protein: CASSQESKSGEQYF.